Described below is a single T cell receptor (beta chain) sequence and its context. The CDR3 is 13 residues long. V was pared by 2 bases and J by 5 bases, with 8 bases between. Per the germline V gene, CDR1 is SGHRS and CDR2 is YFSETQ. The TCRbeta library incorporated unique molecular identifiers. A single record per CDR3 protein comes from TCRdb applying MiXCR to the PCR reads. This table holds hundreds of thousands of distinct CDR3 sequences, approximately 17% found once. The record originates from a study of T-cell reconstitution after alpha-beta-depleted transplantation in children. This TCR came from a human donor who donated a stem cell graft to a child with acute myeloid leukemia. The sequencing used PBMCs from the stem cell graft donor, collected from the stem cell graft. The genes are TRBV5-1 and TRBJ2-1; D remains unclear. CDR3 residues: CASSLISDNEQFF. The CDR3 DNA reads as TGCGCCAGCAGCTTAATCTCGGACAATGAGCAGTTCTTC.